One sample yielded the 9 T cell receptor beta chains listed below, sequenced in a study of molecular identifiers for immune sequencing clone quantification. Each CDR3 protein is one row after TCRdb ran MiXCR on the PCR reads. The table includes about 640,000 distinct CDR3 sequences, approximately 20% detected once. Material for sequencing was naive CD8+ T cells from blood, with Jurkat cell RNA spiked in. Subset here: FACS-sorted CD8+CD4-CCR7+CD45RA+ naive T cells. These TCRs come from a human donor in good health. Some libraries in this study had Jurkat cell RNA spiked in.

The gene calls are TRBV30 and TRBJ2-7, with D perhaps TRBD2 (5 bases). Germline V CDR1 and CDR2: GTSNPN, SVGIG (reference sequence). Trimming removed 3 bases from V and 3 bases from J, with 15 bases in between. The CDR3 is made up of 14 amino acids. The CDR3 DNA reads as TGTGCCTGGAGGGACTTGTCCTCTTTCTACGAGCAGTACTTC. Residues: CAWRDLSSFYEQYF.

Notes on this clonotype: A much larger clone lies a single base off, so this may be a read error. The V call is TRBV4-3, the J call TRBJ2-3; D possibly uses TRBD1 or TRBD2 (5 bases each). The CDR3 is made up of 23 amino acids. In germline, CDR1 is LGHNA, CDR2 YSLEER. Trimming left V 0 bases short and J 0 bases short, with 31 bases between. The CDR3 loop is CASSQEYRRFPGPAEPSTDTQYF. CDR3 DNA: TGCGCCAGCAGCCAAGAATACCGTCGGTTCCCGGGACCAGCGGAGCCGAGCACAGATACGCAGTATTTT.

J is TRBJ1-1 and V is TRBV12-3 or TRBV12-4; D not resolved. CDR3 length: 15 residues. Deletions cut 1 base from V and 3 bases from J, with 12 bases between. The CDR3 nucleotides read TGTGCCAGCAGTTTAGATGGAGGGTCGTACACTGAAGCTTTCTTT. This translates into CASSLDGGSYTEAFF.

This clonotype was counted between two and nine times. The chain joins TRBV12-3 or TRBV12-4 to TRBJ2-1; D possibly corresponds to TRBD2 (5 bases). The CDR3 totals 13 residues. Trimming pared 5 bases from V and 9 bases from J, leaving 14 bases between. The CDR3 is CASSENTSGEQFF. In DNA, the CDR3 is TGTGCCAGCAGTGAGAACACTAGTGGTGAGCAGTTCTTC.

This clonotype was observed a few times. CDR3 residues: CASSLGGPVTMNTEAFF. The CDR3 nucleotides are TGTGCCAGCAGCTTGGGGGGCCCGGTGACGATGAACACTGAAGCTTTCTTT. The chain couples TRBV13 to TRBJ1-1; weak D call: TRBD1 (6 bases). This CDR3 has 17 residues. V was pared by 3 bases and J by 0 bases, with 17 bases between. The germline V gene encodes CDR1 PRHDT and CDR2 FYEKMQ (reference sequence).

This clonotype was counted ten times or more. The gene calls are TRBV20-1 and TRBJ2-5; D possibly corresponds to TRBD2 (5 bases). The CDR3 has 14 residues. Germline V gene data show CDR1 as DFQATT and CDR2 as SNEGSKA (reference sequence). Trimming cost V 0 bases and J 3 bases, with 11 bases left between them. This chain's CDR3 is CSARDLEEEETQYF. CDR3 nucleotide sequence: TGCAGTGCTAGAGATCTCGAGGAGGAAGAGACCCAGTACTTC.

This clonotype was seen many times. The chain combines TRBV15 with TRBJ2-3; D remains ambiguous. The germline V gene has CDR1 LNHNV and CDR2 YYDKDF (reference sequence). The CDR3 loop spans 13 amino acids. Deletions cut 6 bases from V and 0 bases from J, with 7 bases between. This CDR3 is CATSAESTDTQYF. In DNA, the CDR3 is TGTGCCACCAGTGCCGAGAGCACAGATACGCAGTATTTT.

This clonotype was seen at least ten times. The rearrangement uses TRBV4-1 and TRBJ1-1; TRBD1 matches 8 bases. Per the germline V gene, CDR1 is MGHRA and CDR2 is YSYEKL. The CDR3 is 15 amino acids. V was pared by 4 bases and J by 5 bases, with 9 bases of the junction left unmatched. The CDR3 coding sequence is TGCGCCAGCAGCCTACAAACAGGGGGTTTGACTGAAGCTTTCTTT. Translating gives CASSLQTGGLTEAFF.

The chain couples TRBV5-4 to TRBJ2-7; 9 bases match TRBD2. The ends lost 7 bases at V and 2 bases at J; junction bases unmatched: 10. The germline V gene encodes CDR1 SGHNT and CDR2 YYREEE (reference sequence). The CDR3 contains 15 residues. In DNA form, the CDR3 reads TGTGCCAGCGGCGTGGGACTAGCTGACACCTACGAGCAGTACTTC. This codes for CASGVGLADTYEQYF.